The subject of this entry is one TCR beta chain. These data come from a study of blood T cell repertoires in COVID-19. Looking at the study overall: Sites across the United States, Italy and Spain contributed samples from acute and convalescent COVID-19.

The germline gives CDR1 LGHNA, CDR2 YNFKEQ. V lost 3 bases and J 1 base, leaving 15 bases between the germline ends. The CDR3 consists of 17 residues. TCRdb keeps only in-frame clones here, not all; method: immunoSEQ multiplex PCR. The data show about 150,000 clones, roughly nine tenths seen once. The Seattle patients, enrolled during active infection, were followed longitudinally. V usage is TRBV4-2 and J usage is TRBJ1-4; tentative D call: TRBD1 (6 bases). The specimen was peripheral blood. This receptor was taken from a man between 18 and 29 years old with COVID-19, enrolled during active disease. The CDR3 nucleotides read TGTGCCAGCAGCCAGGGGTCCGTCAGGGGAACTAATGAAAAACTGTTTTTT. Its protein is CASSQGSVRGTNEKLFF.